This T cell receptor beta chain was recovered during a study of cytomegalovirus exposure and HLA in healthy donors. Study at large: Early release data held 75 million to 90 million unique TCRs from HLA-typed donors. Study outcomes and limitations: V- and J-gene trimming in TCR beta was tied to a missense DCLRE1C variant by an analysis performed later. Several of the most significant clusters appeared linked to common viral pathogens, based on a later analysis.

Primers: 60 Vbeta forward and 13 Jbeta reverse. The method was immunoSEQ multiplex PCR; TCRdb's version includes in-frame clones alone and lacks a portion of them. The data hold 100,000 or so clones, with around 86% observed a single time. About this clone itself: Its antigen is still unknown.

The sequenced sample consisted of PBMCs. This TCR came from a man in his thirties or forties in good health and CMV-seropositive.

DNA for the CDR3: TGTGCCAGAAGCTTGGTTCATCAAGAGACCCAGTACTTC. Translation: CARSLVHQETQYF. The genes are TRBV5-3 and TRBJ2-5, with D hard to call. TRBV5-3 is annotated as an ORF whose role is uncertain. V lost 0 bases and J 2 bases, leaving 5 bases between the germline ends. This CDR3 contains 13 residues.